Listed here are 5 T cell receptor beta chains from one sample, sequenced in a study of shared clonotypes between healthy human individuals. Method: immunoSEQ multiplex PCR; TCRdb's copy keeps in-frame clones and lacks some. The data show a few million clones, 85% to 95% seen once. What was sequenced was naive CD4+ T cells from PBMCs. The subset was: CD45RA+ positively selected. Every receptor here comes from a man aged 18 to 30 in good health. Some clones in this sample may be carry-over from other donors' samples.

The chain joins TRBV4-3 to TRBJ1-1; no firm D call. Between the trimmed V and J ends, which lost 1 base and 4 bases, there was a span of 10 bases. CDR1 and CDR2 from the germline V gene are LGHNA and YSLEER. This CDR3 region has 14 residues. The CDR3, as DNA: TGCGCCAGCAGCCAAGCCGGCAGTCCCACTGAAGCTTTCTTT. Translating gives CASSQAGSPTEAFF.

Concerning this clone: One end of the junction does not line up with germline, which may come from a read error. The rearrangement links TRBV5-1 to TRBJ2-6; 9 bases align to TRBD1. The CDR3 runs 19 residues. CDR1 is SGHRS and CDR2 is YFSETQ in the germline V gene. The CDR3 protein is CASSYQPGQGGSGANVLTF. CDR3 coding DNA: TGCGCCAGCAGCTACCAACCGGGACAGGGTGGATCTGGCGCCAACGTCCTGACTTTC.

The chain recombines TRBV11-2 with TRBJ2-1; 8 bases are a match to TRBD2. This CDR3 comprises 15 residues. The ends lost 0 bases at V and 3 bases at J; junction bases unmatched: 1. Germline V gives CDR1 SGHAT, CDR2 FQNNGV. In nucleotides, the CDR3 is TGTGCCAGCAGCTTAGAGGCGGGGGGCTACAATGAGCAGTTCTTC. Translation: CASSLEAGGYNEQFF.

This chain connects TRBV7-8 to TRBJ2-7; D might be TRBD2 (5 bases). V shed 7 bases and J shed 3 bases, with 10 bases lying between them. Germline CDR1 SGHVS, CDR2 FQNEAQ. CDR3 length equals 12 residues. CDR3 sequence: CASKTRGYEQYF. The CDR3 DNA reads TGTGCCAGCAAGACCCGGGGCTACGAGCAGTACTTC.

This clone was observed a single time. The V and J genes are TRBV5-1 and TRBJ2-1, with 12 bases lining up with TRBD2. J was trimmed by 3 bases and V by 4 bases; bases with no gene match: 8. Germline assignment: CDR1 SGHRS and CDR2 YFSETQ. The CDR3 loop spans 17 amino acids. CDR3 protein: CASSTPRTSGIYNEQFF. CDR3 nucleotides: TGCGCCAGCAGCACCCCCCGGACTAGCGGGATCTACAATGAGCAGTTCTTC.